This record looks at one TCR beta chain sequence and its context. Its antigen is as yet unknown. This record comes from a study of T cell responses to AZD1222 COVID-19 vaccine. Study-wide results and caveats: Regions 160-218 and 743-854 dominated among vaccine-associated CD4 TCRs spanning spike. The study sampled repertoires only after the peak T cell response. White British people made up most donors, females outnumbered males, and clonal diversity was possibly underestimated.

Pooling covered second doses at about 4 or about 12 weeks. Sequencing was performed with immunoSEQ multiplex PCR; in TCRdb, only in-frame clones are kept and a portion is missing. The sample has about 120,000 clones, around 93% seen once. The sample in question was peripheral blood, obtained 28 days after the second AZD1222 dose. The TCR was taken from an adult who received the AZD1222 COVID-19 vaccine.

The CDR3 nucleotides read TGTGCCCAACAGGACAGCTCCTATAATTCACCCCTCCACTTT. The encoded protein is CAQQDSSYNSPLHF. V usage is TRBV2 and J usage is TRBJ1-6, with D possibly matching TRBD1 (6 bases). This CDR3 is built from 14 residues. Germline V gene lookup returns CDR1 SNHLY and CDR2 FYNNEI. V was pared by 11 bases and J by 0 bases, with 11 bases between.